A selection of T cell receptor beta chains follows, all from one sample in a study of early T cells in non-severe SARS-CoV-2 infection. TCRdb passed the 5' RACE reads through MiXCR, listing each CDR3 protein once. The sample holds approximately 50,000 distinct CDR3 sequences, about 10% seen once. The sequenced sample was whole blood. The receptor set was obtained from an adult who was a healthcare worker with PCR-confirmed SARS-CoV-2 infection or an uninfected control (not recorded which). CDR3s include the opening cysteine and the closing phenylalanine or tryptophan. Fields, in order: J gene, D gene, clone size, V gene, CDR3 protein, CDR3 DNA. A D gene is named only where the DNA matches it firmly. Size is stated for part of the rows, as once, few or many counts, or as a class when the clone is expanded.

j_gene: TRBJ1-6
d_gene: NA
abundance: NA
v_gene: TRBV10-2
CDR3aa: CASRDGTNSPLHF
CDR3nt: TGCGCCAGCAGGGACGGGACTAATTCACCCCTCCACTTT

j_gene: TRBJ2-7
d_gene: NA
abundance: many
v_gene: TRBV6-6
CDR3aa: CASSDTGIDRRIHF
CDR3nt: TGTGCCAGCAGTGACACCGGAATCGACAGGCGAATTCACTTC

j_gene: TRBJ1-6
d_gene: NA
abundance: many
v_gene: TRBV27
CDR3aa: CASNGGYNSPLHF
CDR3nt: TGTGCCAGCAATGGAGGGTATAATTCACCCCTCCACTTT

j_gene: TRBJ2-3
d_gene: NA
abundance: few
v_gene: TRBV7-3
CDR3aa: CASSTSPTGTSTDTQYF
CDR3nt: TGTGCCAGCAGCACATCCCCGACAGGGACTAGCACAGATACGCAGTATTTT

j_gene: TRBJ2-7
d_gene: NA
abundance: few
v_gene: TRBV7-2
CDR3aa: CASSLVGGPSSYEQYF
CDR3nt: TGTGCCAGCAGCTTAGTTGGCGGGCCGAGCTCCTACGAGCAGTACTTC

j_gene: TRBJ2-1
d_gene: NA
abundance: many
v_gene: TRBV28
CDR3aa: CASSLYRSRGASYNEQFF
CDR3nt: TGTGCCAGCAGTTTATATCGTTCCCGGGGGGCCTCCTACAATGAGCAGTTCTTC

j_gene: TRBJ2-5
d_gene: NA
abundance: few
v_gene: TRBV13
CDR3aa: CASRKAVETQYF
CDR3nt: TGTGCCAGCAGGAAGGCGGTGGAGACCCAGTACTTC

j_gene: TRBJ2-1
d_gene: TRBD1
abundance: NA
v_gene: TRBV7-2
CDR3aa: CASSLTTQGQGTSEQFF
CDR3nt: TGTGCCAGCAGCTTAACCACTCAAGGACAGGGAACGTCTGAGCAGTTCTTC

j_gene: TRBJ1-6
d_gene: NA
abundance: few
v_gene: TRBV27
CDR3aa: CASRLVGGHSPLHF
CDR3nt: TGTGCCAGCAGGTTAGTGGGGGGTCATTCACCCCTCCACTTT

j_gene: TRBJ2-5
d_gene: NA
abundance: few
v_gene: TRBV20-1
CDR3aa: CSARGIPGGDQETQYF
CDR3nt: TGCAGTGCTAGAGGGATCCCAGGGGGGGACCAAGAGACCCAGTACTTC

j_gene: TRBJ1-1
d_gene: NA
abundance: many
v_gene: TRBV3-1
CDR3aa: CASMRYGSEAFF
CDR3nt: TGTGCCAGCATGCGCTATGGGTCCGAAGCTTTCTTT

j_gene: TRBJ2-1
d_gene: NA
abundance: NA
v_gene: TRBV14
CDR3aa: CASSHQKGRDTTPREQFF
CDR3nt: TGTGCCAGCAGCCACCAAAAGGGGCGGGATACTACTCCGCGTGAGCAGTTCTTC

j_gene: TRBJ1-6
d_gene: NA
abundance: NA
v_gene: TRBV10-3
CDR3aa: CAISDGDVNSPLHF
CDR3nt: TGTGCCATCAGTGACGGGGACGTGAATTCACCCCTCCACTTT

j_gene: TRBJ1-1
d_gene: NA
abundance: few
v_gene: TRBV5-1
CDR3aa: CASSLVGGRKNTEAFF
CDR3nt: TGCGCCAGCAGCTTGGTTGGGGGACGGAAAAACACTGAAGCTTTCTTT

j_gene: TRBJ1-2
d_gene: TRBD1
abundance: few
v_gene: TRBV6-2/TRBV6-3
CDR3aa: CASLRTGYGYTF
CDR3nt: TGTGCCAGCCTCCGGACAGGATATGGCTACACCTTC

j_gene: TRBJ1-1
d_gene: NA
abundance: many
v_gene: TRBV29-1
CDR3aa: CSVSGLNTEAFF
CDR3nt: TGCAGCGTTTCGGGTTTGAACACTGAAGCTTTCTTT

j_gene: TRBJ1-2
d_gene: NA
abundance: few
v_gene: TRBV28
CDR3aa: CASSLVQKNGYTF
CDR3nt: TGTGCCAGCAGTTTGGTGCAGAAGAATGGCTACACCTTC

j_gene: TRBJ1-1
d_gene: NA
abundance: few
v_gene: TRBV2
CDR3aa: CASSERGSGKAFF
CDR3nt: TGTGCCAGCAGTGAAAGGGGGTCAGGGAAAGCTTTCTTT

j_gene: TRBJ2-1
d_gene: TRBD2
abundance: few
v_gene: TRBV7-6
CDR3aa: CASSPYSGTSFGNEQFF
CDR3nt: TGTGCCAGCAGTCCATACTCCGGGACTAGCTTTGGCAATGAGCAGTTCTTC

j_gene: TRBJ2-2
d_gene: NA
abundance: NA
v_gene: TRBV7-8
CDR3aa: CASSLVANTGELFF
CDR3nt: TGTGCCAGCAGCTTAGTCGCGAACACCGGGGAGCTGTTTTTT

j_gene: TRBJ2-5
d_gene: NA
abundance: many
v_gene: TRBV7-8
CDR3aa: CASSRGRVSETQYF
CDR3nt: TGTGCCAGCAGCCGTGGAAGGGTTTCAGAGACCCAGTACTTC

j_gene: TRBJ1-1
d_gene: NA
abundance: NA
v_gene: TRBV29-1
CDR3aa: CSVEVGRAILNTEAFF
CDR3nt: TGCAGCGTTGAAGTGGGCAGGGCCATCTTGAACACTGAAGCTTTCTTT

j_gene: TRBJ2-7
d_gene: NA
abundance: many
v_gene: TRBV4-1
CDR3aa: CASSLYRDGYEQYF
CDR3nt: TGCGCCAGCAGCCTATACAGGGATGGGTACGAGCAGTACTTC

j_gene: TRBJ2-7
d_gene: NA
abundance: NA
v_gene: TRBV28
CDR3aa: CASSSGHNSYEQYF
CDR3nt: TGTGCCAGCAGTTCGGGACACAACTCCTACGAGCAGTACTTC

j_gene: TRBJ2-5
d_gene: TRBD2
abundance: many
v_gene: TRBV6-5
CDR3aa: CASSSTSGRKETQYF
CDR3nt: TGTGCCAGCAGCTCCACTAGCGGGAGGAAAGAGACCCAGTACTTC

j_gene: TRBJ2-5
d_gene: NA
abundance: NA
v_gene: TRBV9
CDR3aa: CASSVYDELETQYF
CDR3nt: TGTGCCAGCAGCGTATATGACGAGCTAGAGACCCAGTACTTC

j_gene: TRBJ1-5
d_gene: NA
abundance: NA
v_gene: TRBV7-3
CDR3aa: CASSLTITWAPRRNQPQHF
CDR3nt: TGTGCCAGCAGCTTAACTATCACGTGGGCTCCACGGCGTAATCAGCCCCAGCATTTT

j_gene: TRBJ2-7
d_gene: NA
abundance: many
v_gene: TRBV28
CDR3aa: CASSPRGISYEQYF
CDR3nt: TGTGCCAGCAGTCCCCGAGGGATCTCCTACGAGCAGTACTTC

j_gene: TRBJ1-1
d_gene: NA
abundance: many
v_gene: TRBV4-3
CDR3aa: CASSQGPRAEAEAFF
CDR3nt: TGCGCCAGCAGCCAAGGGCCCAGGGCAGAGGCTGAAGCTTTCTTT

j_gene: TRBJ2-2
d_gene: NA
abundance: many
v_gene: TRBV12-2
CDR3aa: CASRLGPRLGEPGELFF
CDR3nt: TGTGCAAGTCGCTTAGGGCCGCGACTAGGAGAGCCCGGGGAGCTGTTTTTT

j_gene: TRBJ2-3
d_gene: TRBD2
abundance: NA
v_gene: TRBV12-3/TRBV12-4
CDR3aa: CASTPYQTSGTDTQYF
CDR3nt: TGTGCCAGCACCCCTTATCAGACTAGCGGCACAGATACGCAGTATTTT

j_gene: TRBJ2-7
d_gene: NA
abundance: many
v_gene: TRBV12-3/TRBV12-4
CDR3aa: CASSLHGVGEQYF
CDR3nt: TGTGCCAGCAGTTTACATGGGGTGGGAGAGCAGTACTTC

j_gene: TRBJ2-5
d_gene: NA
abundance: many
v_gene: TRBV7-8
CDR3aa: CASANSRETQYF
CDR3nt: TGTGCCAGCGCGAATTCCAGGGAGACCCAGTACTTC

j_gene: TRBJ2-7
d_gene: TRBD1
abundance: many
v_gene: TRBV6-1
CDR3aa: CASSEAQGAGYEQYF
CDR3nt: TGTGCCAGCAGTGAGGCACAGGGGGCTGGTTACGAGCAGTACTTC

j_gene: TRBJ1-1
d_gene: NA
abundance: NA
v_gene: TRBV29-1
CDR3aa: CSVAGSRVDAFF
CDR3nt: TGCAGCGTCGCCGGGTCCCGGGTAGATGCTTTCTTT

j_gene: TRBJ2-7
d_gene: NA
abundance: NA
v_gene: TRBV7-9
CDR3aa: CASQPSGSYEQYF
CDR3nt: TGTGCCAGCCAGCCCAGCGGCTCCTACGAGCAGTACTTC

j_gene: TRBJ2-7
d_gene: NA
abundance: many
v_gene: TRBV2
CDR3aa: CASRKTGVYLYEQYF
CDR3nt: TGTGCCAGCAGGAAGACAGGAGTTTACCTCTACGAGCAGTACTTC

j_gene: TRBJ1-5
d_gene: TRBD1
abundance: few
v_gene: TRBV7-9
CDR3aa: CASSRGQGYDQPQHF
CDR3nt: TGTGCCAGCAGCAGGGGACAGGGGTACGATCAGCCCCAGCATTTT

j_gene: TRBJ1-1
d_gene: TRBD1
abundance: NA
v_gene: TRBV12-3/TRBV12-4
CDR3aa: CASRKGQGAPNTEAFF
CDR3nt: TGTGCCAGCAGGAAAGGACAGGGGGCACCGAACACTGAAGCTTTCTTT

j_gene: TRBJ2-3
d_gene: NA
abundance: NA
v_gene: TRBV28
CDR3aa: CASSPTGYSIDTQYF
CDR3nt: TGTGCCAGCAGCCCCACAGGGTACAGCATAGATACGCAGTATTTT

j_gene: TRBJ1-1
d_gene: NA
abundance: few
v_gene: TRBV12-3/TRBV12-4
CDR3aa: CASSWDGGRTEAFF
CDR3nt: TGTGCCAGCAGTTGGGACGGGGGAAGGACTGAAGCTTTCTTT

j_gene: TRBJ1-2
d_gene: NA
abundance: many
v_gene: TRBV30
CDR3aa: CAWNQPGYYGYTF
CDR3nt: TGTGCCTGGAATCAGCCCGGTTATTATGGCTACACCTTC

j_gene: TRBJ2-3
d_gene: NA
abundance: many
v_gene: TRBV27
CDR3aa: CASSFTGVGRDTQYF
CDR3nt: TGTGCCAGCAGTTTTACGGGAGTGGGTAGAGATACGCAGTATTTT

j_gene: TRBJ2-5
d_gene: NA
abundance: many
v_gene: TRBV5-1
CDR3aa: CASSLALTRVQETQYF
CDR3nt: TGCGCCAGCAGCTTGGCCTTAACTAGAGTACAAGAGACCCAGTACTTC

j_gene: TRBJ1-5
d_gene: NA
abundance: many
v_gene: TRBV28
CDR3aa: CASSGWQINQPQHF
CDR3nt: TGTGCCAGCAGTGGGTGGCAAATCAATCAGCCCCAGCATTTT

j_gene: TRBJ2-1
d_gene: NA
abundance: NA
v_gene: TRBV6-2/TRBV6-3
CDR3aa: CASRALAEQFF
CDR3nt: TGTGCCAGCAGGGCCCTAGCTGAGCAGTTCTTC

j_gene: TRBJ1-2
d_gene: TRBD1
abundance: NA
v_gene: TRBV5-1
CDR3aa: CASSRGDSSISYGYTF
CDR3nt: TGCGCTAGCAGCCGGGGGGACAGCTCCATAAGCTATGGCTACACCTTC

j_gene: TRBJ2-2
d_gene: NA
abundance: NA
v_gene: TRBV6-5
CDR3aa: CASSRTPGELFF
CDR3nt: TGTGCCAGCAGTCGGACACCCGGGGAGCTGTTTTTT

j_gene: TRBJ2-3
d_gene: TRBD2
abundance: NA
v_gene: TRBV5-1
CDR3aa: CASSNSGPSTDTQYF
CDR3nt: TGCGCCAGCAGCAATAGCGGGCCAAGCACAGATACGCAGTATTTT